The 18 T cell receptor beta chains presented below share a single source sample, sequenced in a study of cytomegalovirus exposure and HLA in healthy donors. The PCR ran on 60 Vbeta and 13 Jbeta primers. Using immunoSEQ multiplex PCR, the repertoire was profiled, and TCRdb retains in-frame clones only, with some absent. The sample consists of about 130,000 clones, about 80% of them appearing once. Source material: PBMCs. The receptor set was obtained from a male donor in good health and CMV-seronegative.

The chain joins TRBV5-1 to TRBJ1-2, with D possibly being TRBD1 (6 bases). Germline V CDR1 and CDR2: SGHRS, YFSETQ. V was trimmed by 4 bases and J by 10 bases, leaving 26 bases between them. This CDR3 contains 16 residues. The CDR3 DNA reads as TGCGCCAGCAGCCCCTGGACCTCAGGGGTTAATGTTGTCTACACCTTC. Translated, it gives CASSPWTSGVNVVYTF. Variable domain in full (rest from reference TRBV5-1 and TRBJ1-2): KAGVTQTPRYLIKTRGQQVTLSCSPISGHRSVSWYQQTPGQGLQFLFEYFSETQRNKGNFPGRFSGRQFSNSRSEMNVSTLELGDSALYLCASSPWTSGVNVVYTFGSGTRLTVV.

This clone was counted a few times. CDR3 loop: CASSGGQEYNEQFF. The CDR3 nucleotides read TGCGCCAGCAGCGGAGGGCAGGAATACAATGAGCAGTTCTTC. The chain has TRBV5-1 and TRBJ2-1; a weak D match, TRBD2 (6 bases). CDR3 length: 14 residues. Trimming stripped 4 bases from V and 4 bases from J, with 12 bases between. Germline V gene sequence: CDR1 SGHRS, CDR2 YFSETQ.

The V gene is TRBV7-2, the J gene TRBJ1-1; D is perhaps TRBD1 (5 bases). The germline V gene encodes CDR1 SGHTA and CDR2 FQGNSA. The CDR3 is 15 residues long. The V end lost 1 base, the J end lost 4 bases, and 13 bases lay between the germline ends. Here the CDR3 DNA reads TGTGCCAGCAGCTTAGTCGGGGGTAGGTCCACTGAAGCTTTCTTT. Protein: CASSLVGGRSTEAFF.

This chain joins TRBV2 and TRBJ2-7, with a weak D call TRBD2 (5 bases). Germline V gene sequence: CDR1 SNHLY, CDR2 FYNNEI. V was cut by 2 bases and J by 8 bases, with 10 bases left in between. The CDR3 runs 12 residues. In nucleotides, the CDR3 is TGTGCCAGCAGTGAATATCGGGGAAAGCAGTACTTC. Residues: CASSEYRGKQYF.

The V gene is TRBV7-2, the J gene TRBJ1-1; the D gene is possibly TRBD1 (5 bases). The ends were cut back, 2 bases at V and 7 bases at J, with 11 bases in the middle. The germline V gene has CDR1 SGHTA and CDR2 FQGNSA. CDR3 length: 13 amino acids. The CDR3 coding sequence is TGTGCCAGCAGCTTATTCGGGGGTCTTGAAGCTTTCTTT. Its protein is CASSLFGGLEAFF.

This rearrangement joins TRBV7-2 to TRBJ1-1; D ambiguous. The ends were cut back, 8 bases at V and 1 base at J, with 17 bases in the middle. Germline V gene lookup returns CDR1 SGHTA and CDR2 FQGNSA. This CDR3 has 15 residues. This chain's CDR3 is CASATEDWWNTEAFF. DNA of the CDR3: TGTGCCAGCGCCACGGAAGACTGGTGGAACACTGAAGCTTTCTTT.

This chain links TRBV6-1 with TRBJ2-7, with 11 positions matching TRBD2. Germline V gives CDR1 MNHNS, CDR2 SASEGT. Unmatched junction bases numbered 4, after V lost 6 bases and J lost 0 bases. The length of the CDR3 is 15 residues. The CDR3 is CASSLTSGDSYEQYF. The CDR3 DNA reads TGTGCCAGCAGCCTGACTAGCGGGGACTCCTACGAGCAGTACTTC.

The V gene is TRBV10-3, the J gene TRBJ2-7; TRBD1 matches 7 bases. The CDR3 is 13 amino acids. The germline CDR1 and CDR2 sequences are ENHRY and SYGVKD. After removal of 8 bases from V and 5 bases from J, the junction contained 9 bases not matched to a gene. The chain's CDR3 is CAIYRGADDEQYF. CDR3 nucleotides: TGTGCCATCTACAGGGGTGCAGACGACGAGCAGTACTTC.

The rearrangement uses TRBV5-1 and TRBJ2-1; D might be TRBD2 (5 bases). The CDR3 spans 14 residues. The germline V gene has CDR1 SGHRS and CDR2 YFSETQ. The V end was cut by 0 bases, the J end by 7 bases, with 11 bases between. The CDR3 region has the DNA TGCGCCAGCAGCTTGGTGCTGTCGGGGAATGAGCAGTTCTTC. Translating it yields CASSLVLSGNEQFF.

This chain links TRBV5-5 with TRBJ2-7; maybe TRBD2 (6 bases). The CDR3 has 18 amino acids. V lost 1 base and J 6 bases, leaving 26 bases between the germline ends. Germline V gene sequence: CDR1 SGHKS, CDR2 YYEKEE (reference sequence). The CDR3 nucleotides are TGTGCCAGCAGCTTGACTCTTCTCGGGGCAGGGCGGGGTTTCGAGCAGTACTTC. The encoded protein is CASSLTLLGAGRGFEQYF. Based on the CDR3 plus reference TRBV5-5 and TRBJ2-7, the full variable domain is DAGVTQSPTHLIKTRGQQVTLRCSPISGHKSVSWYQQVLGQGPQFIFQYYEKEERGRGNFPDRFSARQFPNYSSELNVNALLLGDSALYLCASSLTLLGAGRGFEQYFGPGTRLTVT.

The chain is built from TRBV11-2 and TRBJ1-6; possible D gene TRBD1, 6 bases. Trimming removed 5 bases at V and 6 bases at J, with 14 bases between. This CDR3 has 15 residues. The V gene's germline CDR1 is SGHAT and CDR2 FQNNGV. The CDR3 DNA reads TGTGCCAGCAGCCATTTAGACAGGATTAATTCACCCCTCCACTTT. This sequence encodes CASSHLDRINSPLHF. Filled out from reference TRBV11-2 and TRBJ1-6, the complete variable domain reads EAGVAQSPRYKIIEKRQSVAFWCNPISGHATLYWYQQILGQGPKLLIQFQNNGVVDDSQLPKDRFSAERLKGVDSTLKIQPAKLEDSAVYLCASSHLDRINSPLHFGNGTRLTVT.

In DNA form, the CDR3 reads TGCGCCAGCAGCCTCCTACCCAGGACTAGCGCTAGCACAGATACGCAGTATTTT. Its protein is CASSLLPRTSASTDTQYF. The chain combines TRBV4-3 with TRBJ2-3, with 9 bases fitting TRBD2. CDR1 and CDR2 from the germline V gene are LGHNA and YSLEER. V was clipped by 4 bases and J by 0 bases; unmatched bases: 11. The CDR3 has 18 residues.

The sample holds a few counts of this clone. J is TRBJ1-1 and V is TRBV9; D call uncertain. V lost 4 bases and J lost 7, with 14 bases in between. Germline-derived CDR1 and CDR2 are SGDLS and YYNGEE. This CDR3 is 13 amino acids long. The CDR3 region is CASSPPDGVEAFF. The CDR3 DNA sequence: TGTGCCAGCAGCCCTCCCGACGGAGTTGAAGCTTTCTTT.

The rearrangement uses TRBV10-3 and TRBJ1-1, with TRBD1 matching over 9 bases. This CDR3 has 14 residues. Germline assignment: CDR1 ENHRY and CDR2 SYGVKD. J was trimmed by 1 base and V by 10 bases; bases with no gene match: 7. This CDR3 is CATGKDRGNTEAFF. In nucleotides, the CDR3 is TGTGCCACCGGAAAGGACAGGGGGAACACTGAAGCTTTCTTT.

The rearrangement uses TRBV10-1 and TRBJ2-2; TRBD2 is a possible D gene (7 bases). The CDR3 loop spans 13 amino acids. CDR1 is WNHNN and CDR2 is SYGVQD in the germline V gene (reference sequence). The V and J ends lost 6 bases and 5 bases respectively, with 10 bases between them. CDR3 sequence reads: CASRRGQTGELFF. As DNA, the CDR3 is TGCGCCAGCAGGCGGGGGCAAACCGGGGAGCTGTTTTTT.

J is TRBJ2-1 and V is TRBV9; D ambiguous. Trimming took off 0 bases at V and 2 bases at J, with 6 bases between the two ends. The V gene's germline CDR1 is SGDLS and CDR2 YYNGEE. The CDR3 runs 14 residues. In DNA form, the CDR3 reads TGTGCCAGCAGCGTAGTGGTAGCCTACAATGAGCAGTTCTTC. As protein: CASSVVVAYNEQFF.

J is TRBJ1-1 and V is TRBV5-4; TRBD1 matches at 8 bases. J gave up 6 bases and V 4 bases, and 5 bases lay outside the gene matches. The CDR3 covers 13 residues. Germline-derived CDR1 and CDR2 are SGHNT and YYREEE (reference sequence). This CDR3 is CASSLPTGAEAFF. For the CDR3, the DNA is TGTGCCAGCAGCCTCCCGACAGGGGCTGAAGCTTTCTTT.

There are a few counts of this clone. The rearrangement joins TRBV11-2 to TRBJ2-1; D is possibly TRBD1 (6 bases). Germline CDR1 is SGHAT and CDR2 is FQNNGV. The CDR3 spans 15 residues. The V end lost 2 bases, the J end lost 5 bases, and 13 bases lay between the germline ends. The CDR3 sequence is CASSLLGGFNNEQFF. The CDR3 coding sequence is TGTGCCAGCAGCTTACTAGGGGGTTTTAACAATGAGCAGTTCTTC.